The text below deals with one TCR beta chain. Its antigen is unknown. This sample was included in a study of T cells expressing NK-cell markers. Study information: TCR beta repertoires came from sorted CD3+CD56+NKG2C+, CD3+CD56+NKG2C- and CD3+CD56-NKG2C+ T cells. Within the sequenced cohort of eight donors, seven exhibited HCMV seropositivity and one was seronegative.

For each CDR3 protein, TCRdb gives one entry from its re-call of the 5' RACE reads, without DNA. The sample holds about 400,000 distinct CDR3 sequences. Study-level points and caveats: Certain NKG2C+ T cell clones were expanded, and their HCMV specificity remained unclear. One observes that, in a handful of donors, these clonotypes were also the leading ones within the CD3+CD56-NKG2C+ fraction.

The CDR3 sequence is 14 residues long. Germline loops: CDR1 LNHNV, CDR2 YYDKDF (reference sequence). This sequence was found in a woman between 45 and 60 years old in good health. The genes are TRBV15 and TRBJ1-2. Specimen: blood T cells: a sorted CD56 or NKG2C T cell subset, CD4+ or CD8+ T cells, or bulk PBMC T cells (not recorded which). The CDR3 protein is CATSTAAGFGGYTF.